This T cell receptor beta chain is drawn from a study of memory CD4+ T cells and cytomegalovirus serostatus. Findings of the study overall: About 40% of the roughly 150 known CMV-associated TCRbeta sequences appeared in CD4+ memory.

To note about this clone: The antigen remains unidentified.

CDR1 and CDR2 from the germline V gene are SNHLY and FYNNEI. V lost 3 bases and J 1 base, leaving 4 bases between the germline ends. The CDR3 covers 12 residues. Original handling: Out-of-frame sequences were removed, leaving 2,204,828 distinct TCRbeta sequences. Method: immunoSEQ multiplex PCR; TCRdb's copy keeps in-frame clones and lacks some. V and J calls and clone size are given by that table; D and trimming were obtained from the DNA. The sample has tens of thousands of clones; around 79% are singletons. The sort gate was single viable CD3+CD4+CD8-CD45RO+ cells for memory CD4+ T cells. Input material: memory CD4+ T cells from blood. This receptor was identified in an adult in good health and CMV-seronegative. The chain has TRBV2 and TRBJ2-7; D is uncertain. The CDR3 region is CASSEASYEQYF. For the CDR3, the DNA is TGTGCCAGCAGTGAGGCGTCCTACGAGCAGTACTTC.